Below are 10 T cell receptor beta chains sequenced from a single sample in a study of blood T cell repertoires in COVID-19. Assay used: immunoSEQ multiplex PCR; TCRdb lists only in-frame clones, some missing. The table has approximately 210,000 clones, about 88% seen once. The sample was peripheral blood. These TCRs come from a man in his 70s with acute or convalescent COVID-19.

The CDR3 coding sequence is TGTGCCAGCAGAAGCGGGAGTGTCTTTGAGCAGTTCTTC. It translates to CASRSGSVFEQFF. The chain employs TRBV6-6 and TRBJ2-1; TRBD2 matches at 8 bases. The CDR3 is 13 amino acids. Trimming took 6 bases from V and 9 from J; bases not matched to a gene: 7. Germline CDR1 reads MNHNY; CDR2 reads SVGAGI (reference sequence).

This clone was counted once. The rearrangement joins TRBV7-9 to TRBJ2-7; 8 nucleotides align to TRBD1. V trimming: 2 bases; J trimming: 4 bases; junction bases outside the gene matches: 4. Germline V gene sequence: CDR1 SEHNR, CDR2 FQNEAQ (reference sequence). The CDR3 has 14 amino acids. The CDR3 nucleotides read TGTGCCAGCAGCTTAAACAGGGGGATGTACGAGCAGTACTTC. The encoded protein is CASSLNRGMYEQYF. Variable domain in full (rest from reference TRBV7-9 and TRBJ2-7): DTGVSQNPRHKITKRGQNVTFRCDPISEHNRLYWYRQTLGQGPEFLTYFQNEAQLEKSRLLSDRFSAERPKGSFSTLEIQRTEQGDSAMYLCASSLNRGMYEQYFGPGTRLTVT.

Here the CDR3 reads CASSLQDSNQPQHF. CDR3 in DNA: TGTGCCAGCAGCTTGCAGGATAGCAATCAGCCCCAGCATTTT. The chain couples TRBV7-2 to TRBJ1-5; no reliable D call. CDR1 and CDR2 from the germline V gene are SGHTA and FQGNSA. The CDR3 has 14 amino acids. V was trimmed by 3 bases and J by 0 bases, leaving 6 bases between them.

The CDR3 DNA follows: TGTGCCAGCAGTCCGGGGAACCCCACAGATACGCAGTATTTT. Translation: CASSPGNPTDTQYF. The J gene is TRBJ2-3, the V gene TRBV2; TRBD2 is a possible D gene (5 bases). The germline CDR1 and CDR2 sequences are SNHLY and FYNNEI. This CDR3 is 14 amino acids long. V lost 5 bases and J lost 2, with 11 bases in between. The full variable domain, completed using reference TRBV2 and TRBJ2-3, is EPEVTQTPSHQVTQMGQEVILRCVPISNHLYFYWYRQILGQKVEFLVSFYNNEISEKSEIFDDQFSVERPDGSNFTLKIRSTKLEDSAMYFCASSPGNPTDTQYFGPGTRLTVL.

The CDR3 nucleotides are TGTGCCAGCAGTTCCTATTCGGGAGAGACCCAGTACTTC. Protein sequence: CASSSYSGETQYF. The genes are TRBV6-5 and TRBJ2-5; D not certain. This CDR3 spans 13 amino acids. Looked up from germline, CDR1 is MNHEY and CDR2 is SVGAGI. Trimming took off 4 bases at V and 4 bases at J, with 10 bases between the two ends.

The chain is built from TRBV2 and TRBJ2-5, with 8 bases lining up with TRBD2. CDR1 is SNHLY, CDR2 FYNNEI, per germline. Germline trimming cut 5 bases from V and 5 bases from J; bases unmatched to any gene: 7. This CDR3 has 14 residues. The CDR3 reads CASSSGSWWETQYF. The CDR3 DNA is TGTGCCAGCAGTAGCGGGAGCTGGTGGGAGACCCAGTACTTC.

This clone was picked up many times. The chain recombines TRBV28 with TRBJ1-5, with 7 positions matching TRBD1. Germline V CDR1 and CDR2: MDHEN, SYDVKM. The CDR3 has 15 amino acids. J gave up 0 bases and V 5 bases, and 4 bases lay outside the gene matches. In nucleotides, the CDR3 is TGTGCCAGCAGTACGGGACAGCATAGCAATCAGCCCCAGCATTTT. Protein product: CASSTGQHSNQPQHF.

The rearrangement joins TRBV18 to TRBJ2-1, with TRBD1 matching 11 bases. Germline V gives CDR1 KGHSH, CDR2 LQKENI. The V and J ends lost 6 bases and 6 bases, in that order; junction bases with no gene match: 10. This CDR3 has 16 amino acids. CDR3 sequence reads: CASSPPGTGGINEQFF. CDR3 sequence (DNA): TGTGCCAGCTCCCCCCCCGGGACAGGGGGAATCAATGAGCAGTTCTTC.

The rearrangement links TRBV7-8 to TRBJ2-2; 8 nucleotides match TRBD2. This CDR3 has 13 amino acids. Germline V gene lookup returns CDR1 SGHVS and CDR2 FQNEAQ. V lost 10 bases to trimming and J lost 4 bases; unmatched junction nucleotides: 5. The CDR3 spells CATRGGSTGELFF. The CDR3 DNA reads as TGTGCCACCCGGGGGGGCAGCACCGGGGAGCTGTTTTTT.

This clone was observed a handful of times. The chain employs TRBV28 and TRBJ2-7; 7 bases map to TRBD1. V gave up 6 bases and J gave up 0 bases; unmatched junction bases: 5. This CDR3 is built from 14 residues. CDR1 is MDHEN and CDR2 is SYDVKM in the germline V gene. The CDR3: CASRRQGSSYEQYF. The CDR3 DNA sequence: TGTGCCAGCAGAAGACAGGGAAGCTCCTACGAGCAGTACTTC.